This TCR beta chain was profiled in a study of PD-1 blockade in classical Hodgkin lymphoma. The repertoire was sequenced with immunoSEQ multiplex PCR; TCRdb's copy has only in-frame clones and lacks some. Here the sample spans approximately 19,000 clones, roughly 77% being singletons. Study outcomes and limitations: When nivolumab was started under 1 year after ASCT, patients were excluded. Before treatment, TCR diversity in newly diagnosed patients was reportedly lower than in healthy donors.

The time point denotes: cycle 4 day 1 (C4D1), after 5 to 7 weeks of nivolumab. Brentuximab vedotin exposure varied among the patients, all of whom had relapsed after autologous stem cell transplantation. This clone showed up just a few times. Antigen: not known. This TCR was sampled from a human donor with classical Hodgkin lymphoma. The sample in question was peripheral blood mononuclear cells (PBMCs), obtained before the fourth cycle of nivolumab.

DNA for the CDR3: TGTGCCAGCAGCTTGGGGACTAGCGTTAGCTATGAGCAGTTCTTC. Translating it yields CASSLGTSVSYEQFF. V gene TRBV5-4 combines with J gene TRBJ2-1, with 9 bases identical to TRBD2. The trim removed 0 bases at V and 8 bases at J, leaving 6 bases unmatched. CDR3 length: 15 amino acids. The V gene's germline CDR1 is SGHNT and CDR2 YYREEE (reference sequence).